This TCR beta chain was recovered during a study of blood T cell repertoires in COVID-19. This clone turned up a few times. Profiled with immunoSEQ multiplex PCR; TCRdb holds only in-frame clones, not every one. The sample yields nearly 95,000 clones, 80% to 90% seen once. CDR1 is LNHDA, CDR2 SQIVND, per germline (reference sequence). The ends were cut back, 5 bases at V and 0 bases at J, with 17 bases in the middle. The CDR3 runs 17 residues. The gene calls are TRBV19 and TRBJ1-5; tentative D call: TRBD1 (5 bases). The sequenced sample consisted of peripheral blood. The sequence was collected from a woman of 80 years or more with acute or convalescent COVID-19. CDR3 DNA sequence: TGTGCCAGTAGTTCCTGGGAGGGGTCAAATAGCAATCAGCCCCAGCATTTT. Protein product: CASSSWEGSNSNQPQHF. Combining the CDR3 with reference TRBV19 and TRBJ1-5 gives the whole variable domain DGGITQSPKYLFRKEGQNVTLSCEQNLNHDAMYWYRQDPGQGLRLIYYSQIVNDFQKGDIAEGYSVSREKKESFPLTVTSAQKNPTAFYLCASSSWEGSNSNQPQHFGDGTRLSIL.